The text below deals with one TCR beta chain. This record belongs to a study of immune cell composition in non-small cell lung cancer. TCRdb keeps only in-frame clones here, not all; method: immunoSEQ multiplex PCR. The profile shows around 2,200 clones, around 72% of them singletons. The CDR3 has 13 residues. V was clipped by 7 bases and J by 3 bases, with 11 bases between them. Per the germline V gene, CDR1 is LNHDA and CDR2 is SQIVND (reference sequence). The sequencing input was lung tumor tissue. This sequence originates from a human donor with non-small cell lung cancer. The V and J genes are TRBV19 and TRBJ2-3; D possibly corresponds to TRBD1 (6 bases). DNA of the CDR3: TGTGCCAGTACGTCCAGGGGTACAGATACGCAGTATTTT. Amino acid sequence: CASTSRGTDTQYF.